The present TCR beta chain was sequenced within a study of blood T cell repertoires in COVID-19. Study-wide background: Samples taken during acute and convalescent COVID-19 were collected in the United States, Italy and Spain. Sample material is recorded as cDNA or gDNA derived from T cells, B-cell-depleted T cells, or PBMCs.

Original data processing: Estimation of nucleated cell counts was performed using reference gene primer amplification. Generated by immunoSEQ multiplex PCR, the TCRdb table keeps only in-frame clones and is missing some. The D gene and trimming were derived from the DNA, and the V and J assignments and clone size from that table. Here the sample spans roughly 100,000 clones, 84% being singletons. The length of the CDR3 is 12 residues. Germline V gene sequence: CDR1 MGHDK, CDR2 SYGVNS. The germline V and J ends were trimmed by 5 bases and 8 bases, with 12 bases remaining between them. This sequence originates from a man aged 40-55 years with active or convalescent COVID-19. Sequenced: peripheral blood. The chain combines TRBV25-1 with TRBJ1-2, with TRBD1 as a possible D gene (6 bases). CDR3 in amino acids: CASSTAGEGYTF. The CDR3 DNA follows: TGTGCCAGCAGTACGGCAGGGGAAGGCTACACCTTC.